The clone carrying this TCR beta chain was recorded a few times. Germline V CDR1 and CDR2: MNHEY, SMNVEV (reference sequence). The V end lost 5 bases, the J end lost 3 bases, and 19 bases lay between the germline ends. The CDR3 contains 16 residues. This entry comes from a study of blood T cell repertoires in COVID-19. Study-level information: The analysed material was cDNA or gDNA that came from T cells, B-cell-depleted T cells, or PBMCs.

Authors' data handling: Estimation of nucleated cell counts relied on the amplification of reference gene primers. Repertoires were generated with immunoSEQ multiplex PCR, while TCRdb's copy carries only in-frame clones and drops some. Clone size and V and J calls were adopted from that table, with D and trimming inferred from the DNA. The sample yields around 160,000 clones, around 84% seen once. The specimen was peripheral blood. This clonotype originated in a woman older than 75 with acute or convalescent COVID-19. The chain recombines TRBV27 with TRBJ1-2, with D uncertain. The CDR3 coding sequence is TGTGCCAGCAGTACCGTGACGGGAGGCAGATACTATGGCTACACCTTC. Translation: CASSTVTGGRYYGYTF.